This T cell receptor beta chain appears in the sequencing data of a study of cytomegalovirus exposure and HLA in healthy donors. Study-wide results and limits: Under in vitro conditions, a few CMV-associated chains were confirmed as specific for CMV antigens. Some TCR beta chains (roughly 160 of them) were listed as cytomegalovirus-associated.

The CDR3 runs 15 residues. V was shortened by 2 bases and J by 0 bases, with 10 bases between the two germline ends. Germline-derived CDR1 and CDR2 are MNHEY and SMNVEV (reference sequence). Only in-frame clones appear in the TCRdb table, and some are missing; sequencing was by immunoSEQ multiplex PCR. This table has 150,000 to 200,000 clones, approximately 96% appearing once. Turning to this clone: Antigen unknown.

The clonotype originates from a woman aged 18-29 years in good health and CMV-seronegative. Sequenced sample: PBMCs. The J gene is TRBJ1-2, the V gene TRBV27, with a weak D call TRBD1 (6 bases). CDR3 region: CASSLRGQSNYGYTF. CDR3 sequence (DNA): TGTGCCAGCAGTTTACGTGGACAGTCTAACTATGGCTACACCTTC.